These T cell receptor beta chains were read from a single sample in a study of T cell repertoires in aging, cancer and after chemotherapy. TCRdb independently ran MiXCR on the multiplex PCR reads; one entry per CDR3 protein. Here the sample spans fewer than 9,000 distinct CDR3 sequences, about 33% being singletons. The specimen sequenced was blood. All receptors come from a human donor in good health. The conserved cysteine and the conserved F or W are not part of the CDR3 here. D genes are given only for firm matches.

D: .
V: TRBV27
CDR3: ASSLLGGGNEQY

D: .
V: TRBV10-3
CDR3: AIRKSGDNSPLH

D: TRBD2
V: TRBV20-1
CDR3: SASLAGGQRETQY

D: TRBD1
V: TRBV18
CDR3: ASSRTGGDTEAF

D: .
V: TRBV10-3
CDR3: AISDYGGPEGDEQY

D: TRBD1
V: TRBV6-5
CDR3: ASSYGRGQGAAGYT

D: .
V: TRBV20-1
CDR3: SAIGVPATNEKLF

D: .
V: TRBV6-2/TRBV6-3
CDR3: ASSYMGRLGSDGYT

D: .
V: TRBV5-6
CDR3: ASSLGPPMSNSPLH

D: TRBD1
V: TRBV15
CDR3: ATSRRGGTGNSPLH

D: .
V: TRBV29-1
CDR3: SVEAGNEQF

D: .
V: TRBV12-3/TRBV12-4
CDR3: ASSDGGMSGYT

D: TRBD1
V: TRBV4-2
CDR3: ASSHGQGDTGELF

D: .
V: TRBV10-3
CDR3: ATTKIMGEKLF

D: TRBD2
V: TRBV5-5
CDR3: ASSVAGTSTDTQY

D: .
V: TRBV6-5
CDR3: ASSYSWGITGELF

D: TRBD1
V: TRBV7-9
CDR3: ASSLQGAHSPHH

D: .
V: TRBV15
CDR3: ATSRDFDTLH

D: .
V: TRBV28
CDR3: ASSMQGTYGYT

D: TRBD1
V: TRBV6-5
CDR3: ASRTGNYRGGLYGYT

D: .
V: TRBV5-1
CDR3: ASSWTLRGYSTGELF

D: .
V: TRBV19
CDR3: ASSRAAGSYNEQF

D: .
V: TRBV5-4
CDR3: ASSSLEGSGNTIY

D: .
V: TRBV15
CDR3: ATSRDLSGTLSYNEQF

D: .
V: TRBV6-6
CDR3: ASSYPTGLNTEAF

D: .
V: TRBV20-1
CDR3: SANLPGYYEQF

D: .
V: TRBV27
CDR3: ASSFSGVKYEQY

D: TRBD2
V: TRBV5-6
CDR3: ASSSLGVASGGETQY

D: .
V: TRBV27
CDR3: ASSLSGLNGYT

D: .
V: TRBV6-5
CDR3: ASSSQGADTQY

D: .
V: TRBV30
CDR3: AWSKGSDTQY

D: .
V: TRBV12-3/TRBV12-4
CDR3: ASSFDSIGFGSSNEKLF

D: TRBD2
V: TRBV5-4
CDR3: ASSSGGVEETQY

D: .
V: TRBV6-5
CDR3: ASSLNRGMRGYT

D: TRBD2
V: TRBV12-3/TRBV12-4
CDR3: ASRSGLAGGSERTDTQY

D: .
V: TRBV12-3/TRBV12-4
CDR3: ASSSDSWGYT

D: .
V: TRBV27
CDR3: ASSFRLAVADTQY

D: .
V: TRBV6-2/TRBV6-3
CDR3: ASSLTDTQY

D: .
V: TRBV29-1
CDR3: SGTDQIYGYT

D: .
V: TRBV6-6
CDR3: ASRPRADSNQPQH

D: .
V: TRBV7-9
CDR3: ASSWDHNEQY

D: .
V: TRBV28
CDR3: ASSRDTSKGPPGELF

D: .
V: TRBV6-5
CDR3: ASSYNGLEHSPLH

D: TRBD1
V: TRBV6-2/TRBV6-3
CDR3: ASTRTGAYNEQF

D: TRBD1
V: TRBV7-2
CDR3: ASSLGTGLYTQY

D: TRBD2
V: TRBV6-5
CDR3: ASSSSGGDEQY